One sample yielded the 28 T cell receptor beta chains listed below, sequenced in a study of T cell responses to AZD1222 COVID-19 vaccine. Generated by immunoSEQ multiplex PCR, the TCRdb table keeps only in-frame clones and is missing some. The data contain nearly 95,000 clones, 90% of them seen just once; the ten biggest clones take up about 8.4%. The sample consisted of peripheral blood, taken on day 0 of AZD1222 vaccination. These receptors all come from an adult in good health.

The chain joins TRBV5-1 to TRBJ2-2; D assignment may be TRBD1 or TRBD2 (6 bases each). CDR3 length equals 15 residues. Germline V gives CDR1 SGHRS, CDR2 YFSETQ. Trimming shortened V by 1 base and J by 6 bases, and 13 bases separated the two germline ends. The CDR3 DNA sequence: TGCGCCAGCAGCTTGAACCCGGGGGCCGCCGGGGAGCTGTTTTTT. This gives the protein CASSLNPGAAGELFF. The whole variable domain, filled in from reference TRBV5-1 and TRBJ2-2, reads KAGVTQTPRYLIKTRGQQVTLSCSPISGHRSVSWYQQTPGQGLQFLFEYFSETQRNKGNFPGRFSGRQFSNSRSEMNVSTLELGDSALYLCASSLNPGAAGELFFGEGSRLTVL.

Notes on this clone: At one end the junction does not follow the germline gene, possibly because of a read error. DNA for the CDR3: TGTACCAGCAGCTTAGGAGATCAAGAGACCCAGTACTTC. The encoded protein is CTSSLGDQETQYF. This chain connects TRBV11-3 to TRBJ2-5, with unresolved D. Germline-derived CDR1 and CDR2 are SGHNT and YENEEA. CDR3 size: 13 residues.

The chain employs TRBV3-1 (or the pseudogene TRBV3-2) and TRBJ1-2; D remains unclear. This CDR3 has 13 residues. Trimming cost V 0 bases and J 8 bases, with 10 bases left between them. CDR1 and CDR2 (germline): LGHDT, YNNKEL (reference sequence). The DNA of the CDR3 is TGTGCCAGCAGCCAAGAGGGGTTGAGGGGCTACACCTTC. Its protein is CASSQEGLRGYTF.

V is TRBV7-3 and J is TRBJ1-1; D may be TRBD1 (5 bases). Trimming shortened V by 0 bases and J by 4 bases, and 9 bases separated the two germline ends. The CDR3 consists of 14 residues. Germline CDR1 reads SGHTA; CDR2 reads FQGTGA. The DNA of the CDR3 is TGTGCCAGCAGCTTAACCGGGGGACGCACTGAAGCTTTCTTT. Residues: CASSLTGGRTEAFF. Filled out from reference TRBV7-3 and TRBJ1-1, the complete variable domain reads GAGVSQTPSNKVTEKGKYVELRCDPISGHTALYWYRQSLGQGPEFLIYFQGTGAADDSGLPNDRFFAVRPEGSVSTLKIQRTERGDSAVYLCASSLTGGRTEAFFGQGTRLTVV.

CDR3 DNA sequence: TGTGCCAGCAGCTTAGTTGGGACGGGGAGCTCCTACAATGAGCAGTTCTTC. It yields the protein CASSLVGTGSSYNEQFF. V usage is TRBV11-2 and J usage is TRBJ2-1; possibly TRBD1 or TRBD2 for D (5 bases each). V lost 1 base and J lost 0, with 13 bases in between. Germline assignment: CDR1 SGHAT and CDR2 FQNNGV. CDR3 length: 17 amino acids.

CDR3 in amino acids: CASSPLTSTGELFF. In nucleotides, the CDR3 is TGTGCCAGCAGCCCACTCACTAGCACCGGGGAGCTGTTTTTT. The rearrangement uses TRBV21-1 and TRBJ2-2; the table's D call of TRBD2 was not tested on the DNA. TRBV21-1 is deemed a pseudogene. There are 14 residues in the CDR3.

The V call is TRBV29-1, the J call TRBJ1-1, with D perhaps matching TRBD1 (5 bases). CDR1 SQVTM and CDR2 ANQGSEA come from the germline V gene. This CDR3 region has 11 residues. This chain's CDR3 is CRGLWGSEAFF. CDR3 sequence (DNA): TGCAGGGGTTTATGGGGGTCTGAAGCTTTCTTT.

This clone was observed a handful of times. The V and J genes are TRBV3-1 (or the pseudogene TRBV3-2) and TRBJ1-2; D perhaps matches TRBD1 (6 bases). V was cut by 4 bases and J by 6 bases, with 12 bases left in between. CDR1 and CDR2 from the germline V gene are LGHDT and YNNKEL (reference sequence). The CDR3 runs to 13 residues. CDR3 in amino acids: CASSRARGHGYTF. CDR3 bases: TGTGCCAGCAGCCGCGCGCGGGGGCATGGCTACACCTTC.

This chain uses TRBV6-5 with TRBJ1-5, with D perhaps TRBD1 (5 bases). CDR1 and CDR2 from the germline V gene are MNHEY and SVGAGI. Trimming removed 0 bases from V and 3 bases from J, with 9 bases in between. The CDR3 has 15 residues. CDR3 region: CASSYSGGNNQPQHF. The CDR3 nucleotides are TGTGCCAGCAGTTACTCTGGGGGTAACAATCAGCCCCAGCATTTT.

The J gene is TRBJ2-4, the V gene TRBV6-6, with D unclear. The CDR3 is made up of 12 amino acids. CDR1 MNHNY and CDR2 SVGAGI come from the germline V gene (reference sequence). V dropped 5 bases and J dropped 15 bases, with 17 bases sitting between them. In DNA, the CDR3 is TGTGCCAGCAGTCAGCTTGCCATTCAGTGGTACTTC. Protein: CASSQLAIQWYF.

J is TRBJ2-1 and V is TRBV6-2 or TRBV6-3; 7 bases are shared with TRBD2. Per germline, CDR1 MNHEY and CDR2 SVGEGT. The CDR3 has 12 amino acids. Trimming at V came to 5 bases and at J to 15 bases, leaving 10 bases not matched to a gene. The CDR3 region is CASSGLGPEVFF. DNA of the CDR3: TGTGCCAGCAGTGGACTAGGGCCGGAGGTGTTCTTC.

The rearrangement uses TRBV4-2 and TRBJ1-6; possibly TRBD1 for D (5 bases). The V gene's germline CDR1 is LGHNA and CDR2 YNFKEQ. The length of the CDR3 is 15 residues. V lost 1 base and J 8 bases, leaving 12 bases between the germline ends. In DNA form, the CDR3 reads TGTGCCAGCAGCCAAGTGGGGGGAGGAGATTCACCCCTCCACTTT. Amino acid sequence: CASSQVGGGDSPLHF.

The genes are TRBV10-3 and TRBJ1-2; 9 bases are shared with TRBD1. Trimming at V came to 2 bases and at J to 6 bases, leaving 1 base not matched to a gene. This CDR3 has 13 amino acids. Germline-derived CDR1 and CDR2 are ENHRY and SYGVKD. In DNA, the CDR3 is TGTGCCATCAGTGAGGACAGGGGGAATGGCTACACCTTC. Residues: CAISEDRGNGYTF.

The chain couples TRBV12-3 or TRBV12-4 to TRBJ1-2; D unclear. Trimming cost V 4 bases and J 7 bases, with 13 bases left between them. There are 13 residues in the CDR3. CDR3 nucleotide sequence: TGTGCCAGCAGTTCCAGGCTGCCTAGTGGCTACACCTTC. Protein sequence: CASSSRLPSGYTF.

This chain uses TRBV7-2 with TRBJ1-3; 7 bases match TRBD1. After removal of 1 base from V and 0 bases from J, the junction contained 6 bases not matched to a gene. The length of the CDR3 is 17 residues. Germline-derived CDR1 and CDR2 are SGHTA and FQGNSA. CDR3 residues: CASSLVGTALSGNTIYF. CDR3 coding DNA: TGTGCCAGCAGCTTAGTTGGGACAGCCCTCTCTGGAAACACCATATATTTT.

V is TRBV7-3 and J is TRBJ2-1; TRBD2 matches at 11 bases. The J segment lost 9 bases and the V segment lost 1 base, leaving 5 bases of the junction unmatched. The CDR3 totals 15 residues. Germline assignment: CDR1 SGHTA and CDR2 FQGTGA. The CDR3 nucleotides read TGTGCCAGCAGCTTAAGTGAACTAGCGGGGGCTGAGCAGTTCTTC. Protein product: CASSLSELAGAEQFF. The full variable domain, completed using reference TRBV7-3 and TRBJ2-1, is GAGVSQTPSNKVTEKGKYVELRCDPISGHTALYWYRQSLGQGPEFLIYFQGTGAADDSGLPNDRFFAVRPEGSVSTLKIQRTERGDSAVYLCASSLSELAGAEQFFGPGTRLTVL.

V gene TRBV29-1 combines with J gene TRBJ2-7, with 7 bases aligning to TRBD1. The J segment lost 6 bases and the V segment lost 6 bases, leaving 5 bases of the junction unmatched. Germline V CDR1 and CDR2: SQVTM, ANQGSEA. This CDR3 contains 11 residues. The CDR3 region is CSVDRLGEQYF. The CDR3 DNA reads TGCAGCGTGGACAGGCTCGGCGAGCAGTACTTC.

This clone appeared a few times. As DNA, the CDR3 is TGTGCCAGTTCCATTGGGGCGGTAGGGCCCCAGCATTTT. Translating gives CASSIGAVGPQHF. The chain links TRBV19 to TRBJ1-5, with a possible D match to TRBD1 (5 bases). V shed 8 bases and J shed 9 bases, with 17 bases lying between them. CDR1 and CDR2 from the germline V gene are LNHDA and SQIVND (reference sequence). The CDR3 spans 13 residues. The full variable domain, completed using reference TRBV19 and TRBJ1-5, is DGGITQSPKYLFRKEGQNVTLSCEQNLNHDAMYWYRQDPGQGLRLIYYSQIVNDFQKGDIAEGYSVSREKKESFPLTVTSAQKNPTAFYLCASSIGAVGPQHFGDGTRLSIL.

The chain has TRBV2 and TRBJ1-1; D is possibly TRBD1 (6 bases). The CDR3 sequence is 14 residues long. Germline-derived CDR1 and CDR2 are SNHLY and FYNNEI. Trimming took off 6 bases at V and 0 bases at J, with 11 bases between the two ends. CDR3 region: CASRTQGMNTEAFF. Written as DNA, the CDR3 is TGTGCCAGCAGGACACAGGGCATGAACACTGAAGCTTTCTTT.

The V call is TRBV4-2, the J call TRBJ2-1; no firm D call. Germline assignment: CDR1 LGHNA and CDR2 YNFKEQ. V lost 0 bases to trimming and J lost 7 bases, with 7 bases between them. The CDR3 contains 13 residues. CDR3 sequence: CASSQDNRNEQFF. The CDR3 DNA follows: TGTGCCAGCAGCCAAGATAATCGGAATGAGCAGTTCTTC.

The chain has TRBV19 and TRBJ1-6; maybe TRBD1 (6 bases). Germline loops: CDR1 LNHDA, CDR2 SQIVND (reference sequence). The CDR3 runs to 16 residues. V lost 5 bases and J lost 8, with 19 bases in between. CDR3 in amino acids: CASSSQGQLKYSPLHF. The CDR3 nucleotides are TGTGCCAGTAGTTCGCAAGGACAGCTGAAATATTCACCCCTCCACTTT.

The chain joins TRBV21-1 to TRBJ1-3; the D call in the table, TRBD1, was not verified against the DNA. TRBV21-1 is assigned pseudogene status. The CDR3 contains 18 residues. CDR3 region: CASSKSMGAQHHGNTIYF. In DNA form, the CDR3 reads TGTGCCAGCAGCAAAAGTATGGGGGCCCAACATCACGGAAACACCATATATTTT.

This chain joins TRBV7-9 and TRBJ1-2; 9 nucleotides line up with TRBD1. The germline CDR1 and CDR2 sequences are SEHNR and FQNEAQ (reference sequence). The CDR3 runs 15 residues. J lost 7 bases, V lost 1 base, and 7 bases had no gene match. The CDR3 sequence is CASSLEGQGGSGYTF. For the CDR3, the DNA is TGTGCCAGCAGCTTAGAGGGACAGGGTGGGTCTGGCTACACCTTC.

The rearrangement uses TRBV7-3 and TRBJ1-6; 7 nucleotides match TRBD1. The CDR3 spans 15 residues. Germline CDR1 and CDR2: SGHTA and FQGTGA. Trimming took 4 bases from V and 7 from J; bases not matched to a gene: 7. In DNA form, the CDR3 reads TGTGCCAGCAGCTCAGGACAGGAAATAAATTCACCCCTCCACTTT. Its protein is CASSSGQEINSPLHF.

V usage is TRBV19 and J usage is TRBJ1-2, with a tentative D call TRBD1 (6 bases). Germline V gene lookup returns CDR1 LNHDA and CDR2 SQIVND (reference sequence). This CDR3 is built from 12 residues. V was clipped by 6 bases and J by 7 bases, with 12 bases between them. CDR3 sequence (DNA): TGTGCCAGTAGCCCCGGACAGAGTGGCTACACCTTC. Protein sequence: CASSPGQSGYTF.

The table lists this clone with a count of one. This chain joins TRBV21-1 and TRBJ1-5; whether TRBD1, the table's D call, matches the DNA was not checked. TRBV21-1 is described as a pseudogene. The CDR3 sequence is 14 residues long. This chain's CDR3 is CASSRGSGNQPQHF. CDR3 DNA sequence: TGTGCCAGCAGCAGGGGCAGTGGCAATCAGCCCCAGCATTTT.

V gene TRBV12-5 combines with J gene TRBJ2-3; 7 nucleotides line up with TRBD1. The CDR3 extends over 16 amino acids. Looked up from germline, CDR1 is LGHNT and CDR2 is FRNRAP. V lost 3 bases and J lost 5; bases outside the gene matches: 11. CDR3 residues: CASGFREGASRDTQYF. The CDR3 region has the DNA TGTGCTAGTGGTTTTCGCGAGGGGGCATCTCGAGATACGCAGTATTTT.

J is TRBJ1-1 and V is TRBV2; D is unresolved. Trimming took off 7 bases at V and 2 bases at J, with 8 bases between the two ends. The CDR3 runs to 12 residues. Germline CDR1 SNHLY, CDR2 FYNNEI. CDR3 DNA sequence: TGTGCCAGCATGGAGTTTAACACTGAAGCTTTCTTT. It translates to CASMEFNTEAFF.